This T cell receptor (beta chain) was profiled in a study of vaccination and CD4 T cells after COVID-19. Study-wide context: Each enrolled participant received a two-dose regimen of either BNT162b2 or mRNA-1273 vaccine.

A single record per CDR3 protein comes from TCRdb applying MiXCR to the PCR reads. The table shows 15,000 to 20,000 distinct CDR3 sequences, with 62% occurring only once. Study observations and caveats: Clonotypes reactive to SARS-CoV-2 had a median that went up from roughly 21 to 40, but not significantly. Convalescent patients gained a median approximately 90% of their reactive clones only post-vaccination.

In the case of this clonotype: What it recognizes is unknown.

The clonotype comes from a human donor who had recovered from COVID-19. The sequencing here drew on CD4+ T cells from blood, taken before SARS-CoV-2 vaccination.

The CDR3 region has the DNA TGTGCCAGCAGCAGTTTCTACGAGCAGTACTTC. It yields the protein CASSSFYEQYF. The chain recombines TRBV7-2 with TRBJ2-7; D is ambiguous. CDR1 is SGHTA, CDR2 FQGNSA, per germline. V lost 5 bases and J lost 3, with 5 bases in between. This CDR3 comprises 11 residues. The full variable domain, rest sourced from reference TRBV7-2 and TRBJ2-7, is GAGVSQSPSNKVTEKGKDVELRCDPISGHTALYWYRQSLGQGLEFLIYFQGNSAPDKSGLPSDRFSAERTGGSVSTLTIQRTQQEDSAVYLCASSSFYEQYFGPGTRLTVT.